This T cell receptor (beta chain) was obtained from a study of graft-versus-host responses after intestinal transplantation. Study in general: Tacrolimus plus steroids were given to all recipients for approximately three years, preceded by anti-thymocyte globulin induction. Study-wide results and caveats: Early HvG declines after transplant were associated with peak circulating GvH clone levels. Researchers found GvH clones in recipient marrow, and some showed up first in ileum or blood. Allograft clonal ratios (graft-versus-host to host-versus-graft) were high in patients who had graft-donor T cell macrochimerism.

About this clone: No antigen is known for it.

Profiling relied on immunoSEQ multiplex PCR, and the TCRdb table lists in-frame clones only, not all of them. The profile shows approximately 25,000 clones, roughly four fifths of them singletons. Germline V CDR1 and CDR2: SGDLS, YYNGEE. With 3 bases clipped from V and 6 bases from J, the junction kept 10 bases outside the gene matches. The CDR3 runs 16 residues. This specimen consisted of unstimulated CD8+ T cells sorted from spleen or lymph node cells, obtained before transplant. The receptor was isolated from a human donor who was the organ donor for an intestinal transplant. The rearrangement links TRBV9 to TRBJ1-5; 9 bases align to TRBD1. The CDR3 loop is CASSAGQGRGSQPQHF. The CDR3 nucleotides are TGTGCCAGCAGCGCCGGACAGGGGCGAGGTAGTCAGCCCCAGCATTTT.